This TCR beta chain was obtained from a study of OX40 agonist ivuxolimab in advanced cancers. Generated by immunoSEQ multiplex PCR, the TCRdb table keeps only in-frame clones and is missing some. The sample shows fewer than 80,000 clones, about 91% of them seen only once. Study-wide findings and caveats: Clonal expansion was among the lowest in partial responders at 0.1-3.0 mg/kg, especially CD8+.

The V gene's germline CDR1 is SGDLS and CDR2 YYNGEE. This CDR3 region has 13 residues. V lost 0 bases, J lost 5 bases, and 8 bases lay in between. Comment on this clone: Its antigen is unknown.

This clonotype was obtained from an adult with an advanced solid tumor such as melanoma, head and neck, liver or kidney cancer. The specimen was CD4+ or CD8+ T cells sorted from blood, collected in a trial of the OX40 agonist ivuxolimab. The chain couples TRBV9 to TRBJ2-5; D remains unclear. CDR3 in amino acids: CASSVVWGETQYF. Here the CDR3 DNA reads TGTGCCAGCAGCGTAGTTTGGGGTGAGACCCAGTACTTC.